The text below deals with one T cell receptor beta chain. Its matching antigen is unknown. Time point: week 23, last vaccination. The vaccine gave 300 ug of a 20-mer mutant IDH1 peptide subcutaneously per dose. This table comes from immunoSEQ multiplex PCR, and its TCRdb copy is limited to in-frame clones, with some not included. The profile shows just under 45,000 clones, roughly 90% of them singletons. The data derive from a study of a mutant IDH1 vaccine in newly diagnosed glioma. Turning to the study itself: In weeks 1, 3, 5, 7, 11, 15, 19 and 23, patients were vaccinated. Patients began vaccination 4-6 weeks after radiotherapy alone, or with temozolomide cycles.

This CDR3 is 14 amino acids long. Trimming shortened V by 3 bases and J by 5 bases, and 10 bases separated the two germline ends. Germline V gives CDR1 MNHEY, CDR2 SMNVEV (reference sequence). Study results and caveats: Changes in top peripheral clonotypes did not appear linked to pseudoprogression. Vaccine-induced responses were seen in more than 90% of patients, spanning several MHC alleles.

Sample: PBMCs, taken from a glioma patient whose treatment included an IDH1 peptide vaccine. The chain joins TRBV27 to TRBJ2-2, with D unclear. This TCR came from a man aged 45-65 years with glioma. CDR3 amino acids: CASSLVLSTGELFF. DNA of the CDR3: TGTGCCAGCAGTTTGGTACTCTCAACCGGGGAGCTGTTTTTT.